Given below is one T cell receptor beta chain in context. Its antigen is still unknown. This specimen comes from a study of identical twins. V was pared by 3 bases and J by 4 bases, with 14 bases between. CDR3 length: 15 amino acids. TCRdb passed the 5' RACE reads through MiXCR, listing each CDR3 protein once. The profile shows around 690,000 distinct CDR3 sequences, over 20% of them singletons. The study, taken as a whole, reports: Monozygotic twin pairs showed more out-of-frame TCR alpha sharing than models estimated.

These data also formed part of another study, on T cells expressing NK-cell markers. That work states: The study found these clonotypes also leading the CD3+CD56-NKG2C+ fraction in four donors.

The rearrangement joins TRBV12-3 or TRBV12-4 to TRBJ2-3; D is ambiguous. The clonotype comes from a young woman in good health. The specimen sequenced was PBMCs. The CDR3 is CASSLGFIGPDTQYF. CDR3 DNA: TGTGCCAGCAGTTTGGGTTTTATCGGGCCAGATACGCAGTATTTT.